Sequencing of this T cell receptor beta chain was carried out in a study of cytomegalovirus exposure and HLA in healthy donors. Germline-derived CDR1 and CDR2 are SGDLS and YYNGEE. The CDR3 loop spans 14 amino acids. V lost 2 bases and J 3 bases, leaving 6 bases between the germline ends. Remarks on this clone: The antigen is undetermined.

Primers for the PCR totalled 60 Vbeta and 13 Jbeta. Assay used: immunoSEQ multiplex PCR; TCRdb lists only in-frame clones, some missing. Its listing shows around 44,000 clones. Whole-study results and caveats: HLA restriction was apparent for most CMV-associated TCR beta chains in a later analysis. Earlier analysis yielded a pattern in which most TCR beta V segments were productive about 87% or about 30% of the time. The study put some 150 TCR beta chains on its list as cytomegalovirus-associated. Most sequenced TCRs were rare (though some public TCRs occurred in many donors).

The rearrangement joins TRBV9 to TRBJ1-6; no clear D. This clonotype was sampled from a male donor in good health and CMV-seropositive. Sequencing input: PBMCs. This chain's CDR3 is CASSVSVYNSPLHF. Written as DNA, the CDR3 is TGTGCCAGCAGCGTTTCCGTCTATAATTCACCCCTCCACTTT.